The 5 T cell receptor beta chains listed next were all sequenced from one sample in a study of cytomegalovirus exposure and HLA in healthy donors. It was with 60 Vbeta and 13 Jbeta primers that the PCR ran. The protocol was immunoSEQ multiplex PCR, while the TCRdb copy is restricted to in-frame clones and leaves out a portion. Among 170,000 or so clones listed, roughly 90% were seen once. Specimen: PBMCs. All receptors come from a woman between 18 and 30 years old in good health and CMV-seronegative.

The chain joins TRBV7-9 to TRBJ2-3; tentative D call: TRBD2 (5 bases). The CDR3 extends over 16 amino acids. Between the trimmed V and J ends, which lost 5 bases and 1 base, there was a span of 16 bases. Germline values: CDR1 SEHNR, CDR2 FQNEAQ (reference sequence). The CDR3 bases are TGTGCCAGCAGCCGACAAGCTGACGGGGGCACAGATACGCAGTATTTT. Translating it yields CASSRQADGGTDTQYF. Full variable domain (remainder filled in from reference TRBV7-9 and TRBJ2-3): DTGVSQNPRHKITKRGQNVTFRCDPISEHNRLYWYRQTLGQGPEFLTYFQNEAQLEKSRLLSDRFSAERPKGSFSTLEIQRTEQGDSAMYLCASSRQADGGTDTQYFGPGTRLTVL.

The chain uses TRBV5-1 and TRBJ2-5; D gene ambiguous. The V gene's germline CDR1 is SGHRS and CDR2 YFSETQ. The CDR3 has 14 residues. Trimming cost V 0 bases and J 1 base, with 7 bases left between them. DNA for the CDR3: TGCGCCAGCAGCTTGGGACATATCCAAGAGACCCAGTACTTC. This encodes CASSLGHIQETQYF.

This clone was detected once. V is TRBV5-1 and J is TRBJ2-5, with 7 bases that match TRBD1. J gave up 2 bases and V 4 bases, and 5 bases lay outside the gene matches. CDR3 length: 14 amino acids. In germline, CDR1 is SGHRS, CDR2 YFSETQ. This CDR3 is CASSDRVGQETQYF. CDR3 nucleotide sequence: TGCGCCAGCAGCGACAGGGTGGGACAAGAGACCCAGTACTTC.

This sequence joins TRBV10-2 and TRBJ2-1, with 7 bases identical to TRBD2. After removal of 3 bases from V and 8 bases from J, the junction contained 10 bases not matched to a gene. CDR1 WSHSY and CDR2 SAAADI come from the germline V gene. This CDR3 is 15 amino acids long. This chain's CDR3 is CASSDRRGFGDEQFF. The CDR3 nucleotides are TGCGCCAGCAGTGATAGGCGGGGGTTCGGCGATGAGCAGTTCTTC.

This rearrangement joins TRBV5-1 to TRBJ2-7; 11 nucleotides match TRBD2. The germline V gene encodes CDR1 SGHRS and CDR2 YFSETQ. The CDR3 loop spans 13 amino acids. Trimming removed 4 bases from V and 11 bases from J; junction bases left unmatched: 8. CDR3 sequence: CASSVGTSGAKYF. DNA of the CDR3: TGCGCCAGCAGCGTGGGGACTAGCGGTGCGAAGTACTTC.